This is a list of T cell receptor beta chains from one sample in a study of shared clonotypes between healthy human individuals. Here immunoSEQ multiplex PCR was the method, and the copy in TCRdb shows in-frame clones only, minus some. This sample has roughly 2 million clones, with over 85% found just once. Material for sequencing was naive CD8+ T cells sorted from blood. These receptors came from a man aged 18 to 30 in good health. Each CDR3 is given with its conserved first and last residue. A D gene is named only where the DNA matches it firmly. Not all rows give a size; the values are once, few, many and, for expanded clones, a class.

d_call	clone_size	j_call	v_call	cdr3_nt	cdr3_aa
TRBD2	.	TRBJ2-3	TRBV7-9	TGTGCCAGCAGCCGGACTAGCGGGGAGGGCCCAGATACGCAGTATTTT	CASSRTSGEGPDTQYF
.	.	TRBJ1-1	TRBV6-5	TGTGCCAGCAGTTGGGGATCCTCGGAGGCTTTCTTT	CASSWGSSEAFF
.	.	TRBJ1-6	TRBV5-1	TGCGCCAGCAAACCGTTGGGCCTGGAGACTTATCATTTTATAAATTCACCCCTCCACTTT	CASKPLGLETYHFINSPLHF
.	.	TRBJ1-6	TRBV15	TGTGCCACCAGCAGGGGATTTGAAGAGAGCTCCTATAATTCACCCCTCCACTTT	CATSRGFEESSYNSPLHF
TRBD1	.	TRBJ2-7	TRBV6-1	TGTGCCAGCAGTGAATGGGACAGGCAGTACGAGCAGTACTTC	CASSEWDRQYEQYF
.	.	TRBJ2-3	TRBV30	TGTGCCTGGAGTGTTGCGGGAGATACGCAGTATTTT	CAWSVAGDTQYF
.	.	TRBJ2-1	TRBV27	TGTGCCAGCAGTTTTTCGGCGGGCCAAGCCTACAATGAGCAGTTCTTC	CASSFSAGQAYNEQFF
.	.	TRBJ2-5	TRBV7-2	TGTGCCAGCAGCCCGGATGCGGAGGGGGCCCAGTACTTC	CASSPDAEGAQYF
.	few	TRBJ1-1	TRBV30	TGTGCCTGGAGTAGGGTGAGCACTGAAGCTTTCTTT	CAWSRVSTEAFF
.	.	TRBJ2-5	TRBV9	TGTGCCAGCAGCGTAGGTGACGGGTGGGAGACCCAGTACTTC	CASSVGDGWETQYF
.	once	TRBJ1-4	TRBV5-1	TGCGCCAGCAGCTTAGTACTCTGGTTAACAACTAATGAAAAACTGTTTTTT	CASSLVLWLTTNEKLFF
.	once	TRBJ1-2	TRBV19	TGTGCCAGTAGTATGGACACAGGTGACAACTATGGCTACACCTTC	CASSMDTGDNYGYTF
TRBD1	once	TRBJ2-7	TRBV27	TGTGCCAGCCGTACAACAGGGGGCCCCTACGAGCAGTACTTC	CASRTTGGPYEQYF
TRBD2	.	TRBJ2-2	TRBV7-2	TGTGCCAGCAGCGAATTAGCGGGCCCGAACACCGGGGAGCTGTTTTTT	CASSELAGPNTGELFF
TRBD1	.	TRBJ2-7	TRBV27	TGTGCCAGCAGCCCCGGGACAGGGGGCGCGGGGGAGCAGTACTTC	CASSPGTGGAGEQYF